Following are 9 T cell receptor beta chains from one sample sequenced in a study of brain T cells in children with intractable seizures. Sample time point: blood from clinic visit 5 months post-surgery; TSC patient then seizure free. Profiling relied on immunoSEQ multiplex PCR, and the TCRdb table lists in-frame clones only, not all of them. The sample has 300,000 to 400,000 clones, about 94% seen once. The source material was peripheral blood, sampled approximately 5 months after surgery. These receptors were taken from a boy under two years old with tuberous sclerosis and intractable seizures.

The chain uses TRBV6-1 and TRBJ2-7, with TRBD2 matching 9 bases. There are 15 residues in the CDR3. J lost 1 base, V lost 1 base, and 2 bases had no gene match. Germline-derived CDR1 and CDR2 are MNHNS and SASEGT. The CDR3 region is CASSEGTSGSYEQYF. The DNA of the CDR3 is TGTGCCAGCAGTGAAGGAACTAGCGGGTCCTACGAGCAGTACTTC.

This clone showed up just once. V is TRBV7-9 and J is TRBJ2-3; TRBD2 aligns across 8 bases. The CDR3 loop spans 16 amino acids. Trimming removed 5 bases from V and 4 bases from J; junction bases left unmatched: 11. In germline, CDR1 is SEHNR, CDR2 FQNEAQ (reference sequence). CDR3 protein: CASSRRTSLDSDTQYF. In DNA, the CDR3 is TGTGCCAGCAGCCGACGGACTAGCCTTGACTCAGATACGCAGTATTTT.

The chain uses TRBV30 and TRBJ2-1; 8 bases fit TRBD2. V lost 6 bases to trimming and J lost 0 bases; unmatched junction nucleotides: 1. CDR1 and CDR2 from the germline V gene are GTSNPN and SVGIG (reference sequence). This CDR3 contains 13 residues. For the CDR3, the DNA is TGTGCCTGCGCGGGGGGCTCCTACAATGAGCAGTTCTTC. Protein: CACAGGSYNEQFF.

In its sample, this clone was seen once. Other nucleotide sequences in the sample specify the same CDR3. The genes are TRBV7-9 and TRBJ1-1; D may be TRBD1 (5 bases). V shed 4 bases and J shed 2 bases, with 11 bases lying between them. The germline CDR1 and CDR2 sequences are SEHNR and FQNEAQ (reference sequence). CDR3 size: 14 residues. CDR3 protein: CASSSTGGNTEAFF. DNA for the CDR3: TGTGCCAGCAGCTCGACGGGGGGTAACACTGAAGCTTTCTTT. Full variable domain (rest looked up from reference TRBV7-9 and TRBJ1-1): DTGVSQNPRHKITKRGQNVTFRCDPISEHNRLYWYRQTLGQGPEFLTYFQNEAQLEKSRLLSDRFSAERPKGSFSTLEIQRTEQGDSAMYLCASSSTGGNTEAFFGQGTRLTVV.

The gene calls are TRBV6-5 and TRBJ2-7; 9 bases match TRBD1. The germline V gene encodes CDR1 MNHEY and CDR2 SVGAGI. The V and J ends lost 5 bases and 0 bases, in that order; junction bases with no gene match: 5. The CDR3 sequence is 15 residues long. The CDR3: CASSRQGVLSYEQYF. The DNA of the CDR3 is TGTGCCAGCAGTCGACAGGGGGTCCTCTCCTACGAGCAGTACTTC.

V and J are TRBV5-1 and TRBJ2-1; D is possibly TRBD2 (5 bases). The CDR3 sequence is 15 residues long. V lost 4 bases to trimming and J lost 4 bases, with 15 bases between them. CDR1 and CDR2 (germline): SGHRS, YFSETQ. CDR3 in DNA: TGCGCCAGCAGCCAGGACTCTCCACGATACAATGAGCAGTTCTTC. Residues: CASSQDSPRYNEQFF.

DNA for the CDR3: TGTGCCAGCAGCTATCTAGCGGGAAGTAGCACAGATACGCAGTATTTT. Residues: CASSYLAGSSTDTQYF. The chain links TRBV5-8 to TRBJ2-3; the match to TRBD2 covers 9 bases. The CDR3 runs 16 residues. The trim removed 3 bases at V and 0 bases at J, leaving 5 bases unmatched. CDR1 and CDR2 (germline): SGHTS, YDEGEE.

This clone appeared once. CDR3 bases: TGCAGCGTCGAGGATGCAGTGATAAGGGGAAAAAACACTGAAGCTTTCTTT. Amino acids: CSVEDAVIRGKNTEAFF. This chain uses TRBV29-1 with TRBJ1-1, with TRBD1 as a possible D gene (5 bases). V was shortened by 6 bases and J by 2 bases, with 25 bases between the two germline ends. Germline CDR1 is SQVTM and CDR2 is ANQGSEA. CDR3 length equals 17 residues.

As regards this clone: Germline and junction disagree at one end, which may indicate a read error. The CDR3 DNA reads as TGCGCCGGCAGCCGGGGCCGGGCTAGCGGCACTTGTGGATCCTACGAGCAGTACTTC. Residues: CAGSRGRASGTCGSYEQYF. The rearrangement joins TRBV4-1 to TRBJ2-7; 7 bases are shared with TRBD2. The CDR3 runs to 19 residues. The germline gives CDR1 MGHRA, CDR2 YSYEKL.